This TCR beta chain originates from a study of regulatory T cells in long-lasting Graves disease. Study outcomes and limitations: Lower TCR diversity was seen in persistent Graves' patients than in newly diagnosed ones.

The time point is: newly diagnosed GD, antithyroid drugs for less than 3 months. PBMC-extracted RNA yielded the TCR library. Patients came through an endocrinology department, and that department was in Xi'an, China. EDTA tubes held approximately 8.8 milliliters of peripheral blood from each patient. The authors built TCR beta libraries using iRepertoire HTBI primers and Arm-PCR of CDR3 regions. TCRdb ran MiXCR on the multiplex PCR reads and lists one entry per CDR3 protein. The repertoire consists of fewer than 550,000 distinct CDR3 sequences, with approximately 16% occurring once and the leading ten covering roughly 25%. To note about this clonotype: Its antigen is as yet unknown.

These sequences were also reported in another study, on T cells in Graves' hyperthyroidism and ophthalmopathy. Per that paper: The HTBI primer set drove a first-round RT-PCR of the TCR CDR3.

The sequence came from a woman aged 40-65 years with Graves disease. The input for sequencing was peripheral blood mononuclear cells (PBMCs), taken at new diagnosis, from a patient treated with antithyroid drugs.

The CDR3 reads CASSIDPRGGDYGYTF. The CDR3 DNA reads as TGTGCCAGTAGTATAGACCCCCGGGGGGGAGACTATGGCTACACCTTC. The chain is built from TRBV19 and TRBJ1-2, with D possibly TRBD1 on 5 matching bases. The ends were cut back, 0 bases at V and 3 bases at J, with 14 bases in the middle. Germline values: CDR1 LNHDA, CDR2 SQIVND (reference sequence). The CDR3 loop spans 16 amino acids. Looking up the rest from reference TRBV19 and TRBJ1-2 gives the full variable domain: DGGITQSPKYLFRKEGQNVTLSCEQNLNHDAMYWYRQDPGQGLRLIYYSQIVNDFQKGDIAEGYSVSREKKESFPLTVTSAQKNPTAFYLCASSIDPRGGDYGYTFGSGTRLTVV.